These T cell receptor beta chains were read from a single sample in a study of T cells in Graves' hyperthyroidism and ophthalmopathy. TCRdb re-called the multiplex PCR reads with MiXCR, one entry per CDR3 protein. This table has 270,000 or so distinct CDR3 sequences, 25% appearing once. Material for sequencing was blood. All receptors come from a man aged 40-50 years with Graves' hyperthyroidism that later progressed to Graves' ophthalmopathy. Both conserved end residues are part of each CDR3. The D gene is left open where the match is weak. Not all rows give a size; the values are once, few, many and, for expanded clones, a class.

V gene	D gene	J gene	clone size	CDR3 protein	CDR3 DNA
TRBV2	.	TRBJ1-1	.	CASSEDTGAGTEAFF	TGTGCCAGCAGTGAAGACACAGGAGCGGGCACTGAAGCTTTCTTT
TRBV5-1	.	TRBJ1-3	many	CASRPTAAGTTIYF	TGCGCCAGCAGACCGACCGCAGCCGGAACCACCATATATTTT
TRBV30	TRBD1	TRBJ1-3	many	CAWSQGGSGNTIYF	TGTGCCTGGAGCCAGGGGGGTTCTGGAAACACCATATATTTT
TRBV27	TRBD1	TRBJ2-2	many	CASRGLDRDTGELFF	TGTGCCAGTCGGGGGTTGGACAGGGACACCGGGGAGCTGTTTTTT
TRBV3-1	.	TRBJ2-7	many	CASSPRIGNHEQYF	TGTGCCAGCAGCCCCCGTATAGGGAATCACGAGCAGTACTTC
TRBV7-9	.	TRBJ2-7	many	CASSPWDPYEQYF	TGTGCCAGCAGCCCATGGGACCCCTACGAGCAGTACTTC
TRBV6-5	.	TRBJ1-1	many	CASHGGGWTEAFF	TGTGCCAGCCATGGAGGGGGTTGGACTGAAGCTTTCTTT
TRBV28	.	TRBJ2-2	.	CASSSARQAYTGELFF	TGTGCCAGCAGTTCCGCACGACAGGCCTACACCGGGGAGCTGTTTTTT
TRBV2	.	TRBJ2-5	many	CASSPRLGQETQYF	TGTGCCAGCAGTCCTAGATTGGGCCAAGAGACCCAGTACTTC
TRBV12-3/TRBV12-4	.	TRBJ2-7	many	CASSNRDSPGGFYEQYF	TGTGCCAGCAGTAACCGGGACAGCCCTGGGGGGTTCTACGAGCAGTACTTC
TRBV11-3	TRBD2	TRBJ2-5	many	CASSLEGLAGETQYF	TGTGCCAGCAGCTTAGAAGGCCTAGCGGGAGAGACCCAGTACTTC
TRBV10-3	TRBD2	TRBJ2-7	many	CAISGELAGATYEQYF	TGTGCCATCAGTGGAGAACTAGCGGGAGCGACCTACGAGCAGTACTTC
TRBV11-2	TRBD1	TRBJ2-7	.	CASSPLRGTGDIYEQYF	TGTGCCAGCAGCCCCCTTCGCGGGACAGGGGACATCTACGAGCAGTACTTC
TRBV12-3/TRBV12-4	TRBD1	TRBJ2-7	many	CASSDTGGASYEQYF	TGTGCCAGCAGTGATACAGGGGGCGCCTCCTACGAGCAGTACTTC
TRBV5-1	.	TRBJ2-7	.	CASSLDYMSYEQYF	TGCGCCAGCAGCTTGGACTACATGTCCTACGAGCAGTACTTC
TRBV6-5	.	TRBJ2-7	many	CASNHARDGHEQYF	TGTGCCAGCAACCACGCGAGAGATGGGCACGAGCAGTACTTC
TRBV24-1	.	TRBJ1-2	.	CATSDSRQSYGYTF	TGTGCCACCAGTGATTCCCGACAGAGCTATGGCTACACCTTC
TRBV6-4	TRBD1	TRBJ2-7	many	CASSALKGQGASYEQYF	TGTGCCAGCAGTGCCTTAAAAGGACAGGGGGCGTCCTACGAGCAGTACTTC
TRBV18	.	TRBJ2-2	.	CASSPPLSGPNTGELFF	TGTGCCAGCTCACCACCGTTGTCAGGGCCGAACACCGGGGAGCTGTTTTTT
TRBV19	TRBD1	TRBJ1-5	many	CASSIDRDRRMNQPQHF	TGTGCCAGTAGTATAGATCGGGACAGGCGTATGAATCAGCCCCAGCATTTT
TRBV28	TRBD1	TRBJ2-7	many	CASSWDRGGSYEQYF	TGTGCCAGCAGTTGGGACAGGGGGGGAAGCTACGAGCAGTACTTC
TRBV12-3/TRBV12-4	TRBD1	TRBJ1-5	many	CASRSGTDNQPQHF	TGTGCCAGCAGGTCCGGGACAGATAATCAGCCCCAGCATTTT
TRBV6-5	TRBD1	TRBJ1-2	many	CASSSIRDRVGYGYTF	TGTGCCAGCAGTTCGATACGGGACAGGGTTGGCTATGGCTACACCTTC
TRBV27	.	TRBJ2-4	many	CASSSRKILAKNIQYF	TGTGCCAGCAGTTCCAGGAAGATCCTAGCCAAAAACATTCAGTACTTC
TRBV6-5	.	TRBJ1-2	many	CASSYYGHYGYTF	TGTGCCAGCAGTTATTATGGACACTATGGCTACACCTTC
TRBV12-3/TRBV12-4	TRBD1	TRBJ2-7	.	CASSFLLRDRPFSPYEQYF	TGTGCCAGCAGTTTTCTACTGAGGGACAGACCATTTTCGCCCTACGAGCAGTACTTC
TRBV12-3/TRBV12-4	TRBD1	TRBJ2-7	.	CASSLRTGSNHEQYF	TGTGCCAGCAGTTTGCGGACAGGATCCAATCACGAGCAGTACTTC
TRBV5-1	.	TRBJ2-5	many	CASSLVGIRETQYF	TGCGCCAGCAGCTTGGTGGGGATTAGAGAGACCCAGTACTTC
TRBV6-1	.	TRBJ2-7	many	CASSRGEPSEQYF	TGTGCCAGCAGTCGCGGGGAACCTTCCGAGCAGTACTTC
TRBV29-1	.	TRBJ1-1	many	CSAGGGDTEAFF	TGCAGCGCCGGGGGGGGAGACACTGAAGCTTTCTTT
TRBV27	TRBD1	TRBJ2-7	.	CASRPGPRTGYSYEQYF	TGTGCCAGCAGACCGGGACCTCGGACAGGATACTCCTACGAGCAGTACTTC
TRBV2	TRBD2	TRBJ2-5	few	CASIRDYQETQYF	TGTGCCAGCATTCGGGACTATCAAGAGACCCAGTACTTC
TRBV28	.	TRBJ1-2	.	CASTSGGRLYGYTF	TGTGCCAGCACCTCCGGAGGCAGACTTTATGGCTACACCTTC
TRBV2	.	TRBJ2-7	many	CASSEEQGFPYEQYF	TGTGCCAGCAGTGAAGAGCAGGGGTTCCCCTACGAGCAGTACTTC
TRBV10-1	.	TRBJ2-7	many	CASSESQAPTHHEQYF	TGCGCCAGCAGTGAGTCCCAGGCCCCAACCCACCACGAGCAGTACTTC
TRBV7-9	.	TRBJ2-7	many	CASSASYEQYF	TGTGCCAGCAGCGCCTCATACGAGCAGTACTTC
TRBV12-3/TRBV12-4	.	TRBJ1-2	many	CASSLGGDGGYTF	TGTGCCAGCAGTTTGGGGGGGGACGGAGGCTACACCTTC
TRBV5-1	.	TRBJ1-1	many	CASSLVAMNTEAFF	TGCGCCAGCAGCTTGGTGGCAATGAACACTGAAGCTTTCTTT
TRBV6-5	.	TRBJ1-5	many	CASSYGISQPQHF	TGTGCCAGCAGTTACGGGATCAGTCAGCCCCAGCATTTT
TRBV20-1	.	TRBJ2-5	many	CSATPTSQETQYF	TGCAGTGCTACCCCGACATCCCAAGAGACCCAGTACTTC
TRBV12-3/TRBV12-4	TRBD1	TRBJ2-7	.	CASSLGTGSHEQYF	TGTGCCAGCAGTTTAGGGACAGGGTCCCACGAGCAGTACTTC
TRBV7-8	.	TRBJ2-7	many	CASSYRTPGREQYF	TGTGCCAGCAGCTATCGGACGCCAGGACGAGAGCAGTACTTC
TRBV4-1	TRBD1	TRBJ1-3	many	CASSQMRQGSGNTIYF	TGCGCCAGCAGCCAGATGAGACAGGGCTCTGGAAACACCATATATTTT
TRBV30	TRBD2	TRBJ2-7	many	CAWSVTGTSGRYYEQYF	TGTGCCTGGAGTGTAACTGGGACTAGCGGGAGGTACTACGAGCAGTACTTC
TRBV28	.	TRBJ1-3	.	CASSNWAGSSGNTIYF	TGTGCCAGCAGTAATTGGGCGGGGTCCTCTGGAAACACCATATATTTT
TRBV7-2	TRBD1	TRBJ2-7	many	CASSSRWTGDKYF	TGTGCCAGCAGCTCCAGATGGACAGGGGACAAGTACTTC
TRBV5-1	TRBD1	TRBJ2-7	many	CASSLVVARDRVIYEQYF	TGCGCCAGCAGCTTGGTGGTGGCCAGGGACAGGGTTATCTACGAGCAGTACTTC
TRBV3-1	TRBD1	TRBJ1-2	many	CASSQLAGQGLIGYTF	TGTGCCAGCAGCCAACTTGCGGGACAGGGGTTAATTGGCTACACCTTC
TRBV28	TRBD1	TRBJ2-7	few	CASSPGQGPHEQYF	TGTGCCAGCAGTCCCGGACAGGGTCCCCACGAGCAGTACTTC
TRBV4-3	TRBD2	TRBJ2-7	.	CASSQRQLTSGPHLLDYEQYF	TGCGCCAGCAGCCAGCGCCAACTTACTAGCGGGCCACACCTTCTGGACTACGAGCAGTACTTC
TRBV20-1	.	TRBJ2-7	many	CSASSGNGHEQYF	TGCAGTGCTAGCTCCGGGAACGGTCACGAGCAGTACTTC
TRBV6-1	TRBD1	TRBJ2-7	.	CASSATGTGRDEQYF	TGTGCCAGCAGCGCCACCGGGACAGGTCGGGACGAGCAGTACTTC